The sequence of this T cell receptor (beta chain) was determined in a study of response to subunit inactivated influenza vaccine. One entry per CDR3 protein, called by TCRdb with MiXCR from the RT-PCR reads. Among over 400,000 distinct CDR3 sequences listed, over 9.5% were seen once. V lost 1 base to trimming and J lost 5 bases; unmatched junction nucleotides: 7. This CDR3 comprises 15 residues. CDR1 SGHVS and CDR2 FQNEAQ come from the germline V gene. The chain couples TRBV7-8 to TRBJ2-5; 7 nucleotides agree with TRBD2. The source was PBMCs from blood, collected roughly 45 days after vaccination. This TCR derives from a man aged 50 or older who received an inactivated influenza vaccine. CDR3 sequence (DNA): TGTGCCAGCAGCTTAGAACGTCTCGGGAGGGAGACCCAGTACTTC. This encodes CASSLERLGRETQYF.